This TCR beta chain was retrieved from a study of T-cell memory formation after mild COVID-19. Germline CDR1 is DFQATT and CDR2 is SNEGSKA (reference sequence). V was clipped by 6 bases and J by 4 bases, with 15 bases between them. CDR3 size: 13 residues. 5'RACE with constant-segment primers yielded barcoded, UMI-tagged TCR alpha and TCR beta cDNA libraries. A single record per CDR3 protein comes from TCRdb applying MiXCR to the 5' RACE reads. The sample has 450,000 or so distinct CDR3 sequences, approximately 23% seen once. This clonotype was detected only a few times. This clonotype was sampled from an adult woman who had mild COVID-19 (a few samples of this study predate the infection). Cell type and time point are not known. The chain couples TRBV20-1 to TRBJ1-2; D is unclear. Input material: PBMCs or a T cell subset sorted from them (not recorded which). The CDR3 region is CSATTAGTYGYTF. CDR3 in DNA: TGCAGTGCGACAACAGCGGGTACCTATGGCTACACCTTC.